This TCR beta chain was profiled in a study of radiation and T cells in renal cell carcinoma. Time point indicated: blood 4 weeks post-SBRT, at nephrectomy. Sample treatment: 15 Gy SBRT to primary tumor, nephrectomy 4 weeks later. The assay was immunoSEQ multiplex PCR, and TCRdb's table has in-frame clones only and misses some. Among approximately 150,000 clones listed, around nine tenths were seen once. Material: blood, obtained from a patient whose treatment included radiotherapy and nephrectomy. This receptor was taken from a woman in her forties or fifties with renal cell carcinoma.

CDR3 loop: CASSLVDQETQYF. DNA of the CDR3: TGTGCCAGCAGCTTAGTGGACCAAGAGACCCAGTACTTC. V is TRBV7-2 and J is TRBJ2-5; D call uncertain. V lost 1 base to trimming and J lost 0 bases, with 3 bases between them. The CDR3 sequence is 13 residues long. From germline, CDR1 is SGHTA and CDR2 FQGNSA.